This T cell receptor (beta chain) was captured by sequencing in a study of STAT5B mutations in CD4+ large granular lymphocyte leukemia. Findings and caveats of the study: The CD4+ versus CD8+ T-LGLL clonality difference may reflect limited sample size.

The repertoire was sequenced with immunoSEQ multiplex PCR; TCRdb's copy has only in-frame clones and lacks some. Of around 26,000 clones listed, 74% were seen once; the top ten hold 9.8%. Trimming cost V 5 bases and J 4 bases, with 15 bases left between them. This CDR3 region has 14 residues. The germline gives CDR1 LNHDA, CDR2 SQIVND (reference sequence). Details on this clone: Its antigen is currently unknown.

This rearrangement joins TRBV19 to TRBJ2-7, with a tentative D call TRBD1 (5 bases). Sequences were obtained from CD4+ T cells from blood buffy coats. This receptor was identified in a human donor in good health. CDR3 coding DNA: TGTGCCAGTAGTGCCCCCCAGGGTAGGTACGAGCAGTACTTC. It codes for CASSAPQGRYEQYF.